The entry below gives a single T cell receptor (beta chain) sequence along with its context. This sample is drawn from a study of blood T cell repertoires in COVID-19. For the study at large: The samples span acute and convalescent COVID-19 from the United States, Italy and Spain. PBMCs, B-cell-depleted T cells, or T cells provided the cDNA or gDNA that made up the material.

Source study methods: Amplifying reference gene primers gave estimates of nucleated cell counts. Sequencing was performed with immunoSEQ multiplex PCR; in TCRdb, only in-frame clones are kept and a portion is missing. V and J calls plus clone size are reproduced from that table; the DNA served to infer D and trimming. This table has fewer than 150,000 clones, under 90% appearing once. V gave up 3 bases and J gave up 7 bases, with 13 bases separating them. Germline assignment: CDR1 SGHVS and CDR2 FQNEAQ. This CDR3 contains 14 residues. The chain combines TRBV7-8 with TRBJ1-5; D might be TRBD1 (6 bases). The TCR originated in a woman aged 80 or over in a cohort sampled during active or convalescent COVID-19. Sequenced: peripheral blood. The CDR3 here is CASSLDSPLQPQHF. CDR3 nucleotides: TGTGCCAGCAGCTTGGACAGCCCTCTACAGCCCCAGCATTTT.